This T cell receptor (beta chain) was observed in a study of blood T cell repertoires in COVID-19. Germline V gene lookup returns CDR1 SGHTA and CDR2 FQGNSA. The CDR3 runs to 15 residues. V was clipped by 1 base and J by 1 base, with 10 bases between them. As handled by the study authors: The authors estimated nucleated cell counts from reference gene primer amplification. The protocol was immunoSEQ multiplex PCR, while the TCRdb copy is restricted to in-frame clones and leaves out a portion. V and J calls and clone size are copied from that table; D and trimming were computed from the DNA. This sample has about 200,000 clones, with around three quarters found just once.

Sequencing was done on a sample of peripheral blood. This chain links TRBV7-2 with TRBJ2-5; D is perhaps TRBD2 (5 bases). The receptor was derived from a woman in her 70s with acute or convalescent COVID-19. DNA for the CDR3: TGTGCCAGCAGCTTAGGAGTAGCGCTCCAAGAGACCCAGTACTTC. As protein: CASSLGVALQETQYF.